One sample yielded the 15 T cell receptor beta chains listed below, sequenced in a study of blood T cell repertoires in COVID-19. TCRdb's table, derived via immunoSEQ multiplex PCR, lists solely in-frame clones and lacks some. Of about 190,000 clones detected, nearly 90% appear once; the ten largest clones hold 6.2%. What was sequenced was peripheral blood. Receptors were obtained from a woman in her thirties or forties who had recovered from COVID-19.

This sequence joins TRBV18 and TRBJ1-1, with D perhaps TRBD1 (6 bases). V shed 0 bases and J shed 3 bases, with 17 bases lying between them. Germline CDR1 is KGHSH and CDR2 is LQKENI. The CDR3 has 17 residues. In DNA, the CDR3 is TGTGCCAGCTCACCACCGGGCGCGGGGGAGGGGGACACTGAAGCTTTCTTT. Translated: CASSPPGAGEGDTEAFF. The full variable domain, rest sourced from reference TRBV18 and TRBJ1-1, is NAGVMQNPRHLVRRRGQEARLRCSPMKGHSHVYWYRQLPEEGLKFMVYLQKENIIDESGMPKERFSAEFPKEGPSILRIQQVVRGDSAAYFCASSPPGAGEGDTEAFFGQGTRLTVV.

The genes are TRBV15 and TRBJ2-5; maybe TRBD1 (6 bases). This CDR3 is 13 amino acids long. Germline V gives CDR1 LNHNV, CDR2 YYDKDF (reference sequence). Trimming shortened V by 5 bases and J by 0 bases, and 7 bases separated the two germline ends. CDR3 nucleotides: TGTGCCACCAGCCGGGACAACCAAGAGACCCAGTACTTC. This encodes CATSRDNQETQYF. The entire variable domain, with the rest obtained from reference TRBV15 and TRBJ2-5, is as follows: DAMVIQNPRYQVTQFGKPVTLSCSQTLNHNVMYWYQQKSSQAPKLLFHYYDKDFNNEADTPDNFQSRRPNTSFCFLDIRSPGLGDTAMYLCATSRDNQETQYFGPGTRLLVL.

The chain recombines TRBV5-4 with TRBJ2-3, with 8 bases that match TRBD2. The V and J ends lost 2 bases and 0 bases, in that order; junction bases with no gene match: 8. CDR1 is SGHNT and CDR2 is YYREEE in the germline V gene (reference sequence). This CDR3 is built from 17 residues. CDR3 protein: CASSFTVASGSTDTQYF. The DNA for the CDR3 is TGTGCCAGCAGCTTCACGGTGGCTAGCGGGAGCACAGATACGCAGTATTTT.

The chain recombines TRBV18 with TRBJ1-2; TRBD1 matches 7 bases. V shed 0 bases, J shed 3 bases, and the junction held 4 bases outside the gene matches. This CDR3 has 15 amino acids. Germline loops: CDR1 KGHSH, CDR2 LQKENI. CDR3 sequence: CASSPPQGSHYGYTF. The CDR3 DNA reads TGTGCCAGCTCACCACCACAGGGGTCGCACTATGGCTACACCTTC.

CDR3 region: CASSSMLAEAFF. CDR3 coding DNA: TGTGCCAGCAGCTCAATGTTAGCTGAAGCTTTCTTT. V usage is TRBV7-9 and J usage is TRBJ1-1; unclear D gene. Trimming pared 4 bases from V and 6 bases from J, leaving 9 bases between. Germline V gene lookup returns CDR1 SEHNR and CDR2 FQNEAQ (reference sequence). This CDR3 contains 12 residues.

J is TRBJ2-4 and V is TRBV19; TRBD1 matches 8 bases. V trimming: 1 base; J trimming: 10 bases; junction bases outside the gene matches: 0. The CDR3 totals 12 residues. Germline V gene data show CDR1 as LNHDA and CDR2 as SQIVND (reference sequence). The CDR3 DNA follows: TGTGCCAGTAGTATAGGACAGGGGATTCAGTACTTC. This sequence encodes CASSIGQGIQYF.

V is TRBV29-1 and J is TRBJ1-2; maybe TRBD1 (5 bases). Germline V gene lookup returns CDR1 SQVTM and CDR2 ANQGSEA. This CDR3 contains 14 residues. Trimming removed 3 bases from V and 2 bases from J, with 13 bases in between. The CDR3 DNA is TGCAGCGTTGATATGCAGGGTACGAACTATGGCTACACCTTC. Translating gives CSVDMQGTNYGYTF.

The V call is TRBV28, the J call TRBJ2-1, with 8 bases fitting TRBD2. V was pared by 3 bases and J by 14 bases, with 3 bases of the junction left unmatched. Germline CDR1 and CDR2: MDHEN and SYDVKM. The CDR3 has 11 amino acids. The CDR3 sequence is CASSFGTREFF. The DNA of the CDR3 is TGTGCCAGCAGTTTTGGGACTAGGGAGTTCTTC.

This clone has a handful of counts. V is TRBV24-1 and J is TRBJ2-1; 8 bases are shared with TRBD1. Germline V CDR1 and CDR2: KGHDR, SFDVKD. The trim removed 4 bases at V and 4 bases at J, leaving 5 bases unmatched. This CDR3 has 15 amino acids. The CDR3 protein is CATSEAGGAYNEQFF. CDR3 bases: TGTGCCACCAGTGAGGCAGGGGGCGCGTACAATGAGCAGTTCTTC.

The V and J genes are TRBV5-1 and TRBJ2-7, with 9 bases identical to TRBD1. This CDR3 is 17 amino acids long. With 4 bases clipped from V and 5 bases from J, the junction kept 16 bases outside the gene matches. Germline V gene data show CDR1 as SGHRS and CDR2 as YFSETQ. CDR3: CASSPGRTGTGSDEQYF. The CDR3 nucleotides read TGCGCCAGCAGCCCCGGTCGCACCGGGACAGGGAGCGACGAGCAGTACTTC.

The V call is TRBV6-5, the J call TRBJ2-7; 8 positions agree with TRBD2. The CDR3 contains 14 residues. J gave up 4 bases and V 7 bases, and 9 bases lay outside the gene matches. Germline V lookup: CDR1 MNHEY, CDR2 SVGAGI. For the CDR3, the DNA is TGTGCCAGCAAAAACGGGAGGGTTTCTTACGAGCAGTACTTC. Protein product: CASKNGRVSYEQYF.

The chain carries TRBV2 and TRBJ2-1; 8 nucleotides line up with TRBD2. The V gene's germline CDR1 is SNHLY and CDR2 FYNNEI. The CDR3 length is 12 residues. V was clipped by 7 bases and J by 7 bases; unmatched bases: 3. The CDR3 here is CASNSGENEQFF. The CDR3 DNA reads as TGTGCCAGCAATAGCGGGGAGAATGAGCAGTTCTTC.

This clone occurred a few times. The genes are TRBV5-1 and TRBJ1-5; D ambiguous. The CDR3 loop spans 14 amino acids. The V gene's germline CDR1 is SGHRS and CDR2 YFSETQ. Between the trimmed V and J ends, which lost 5 bases and 9 bases, there was a span of 18 bases. CDR3 bases: TGCGCCAGCAGACGCGAGGTCGACGGGGTGCCCCAGCATTTT. This codes for CASRREVDGVPQHF.

The J gene is TRBJ2-1, the V gene TRBV15; 8 nucleotides line up with TRBD2. Germline V gene sequence: CDR1 LNHNV, CDR2 YYDKDF (reference sequence). This CDR3 spans 16 amino acids. The V gene end was trimmed by 2 bases and the J gene end by 6 bases; junction bases not matched to a gene: 9. CDR3 in amino acids: CATSRHRAGVGNEQFF. In nucleotides, the CDR3 is TGTGCCACCAGCAGACACCGAGCGGGAGTCGGCAATGAGCAGTTCTTC.

This sequence joins TRBV19 and TRBJ2-7; 9 bases are shared with TRBD1. Trimming cost V 4 bases and J 7 bases; bases outside gene matches: 5. CDR1 and CDR2 from the germline V gene are LNHDA and SQIVND (reference sequence). The CDR3 runs 13 residues. The DNA of the CDR3 is TGTGCCAGTAGTAGGGACAGGGACGGAGAGCAGTACTTC. This translates into CASSRDRDGEQYF.